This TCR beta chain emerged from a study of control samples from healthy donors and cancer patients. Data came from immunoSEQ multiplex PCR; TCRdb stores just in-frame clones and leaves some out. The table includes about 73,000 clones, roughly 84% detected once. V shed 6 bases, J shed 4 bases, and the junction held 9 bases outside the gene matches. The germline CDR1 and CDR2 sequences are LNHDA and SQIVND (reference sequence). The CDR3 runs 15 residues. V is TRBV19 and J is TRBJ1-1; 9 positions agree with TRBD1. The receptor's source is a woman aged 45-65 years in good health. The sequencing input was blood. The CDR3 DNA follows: TGTGCCAGTAGGTCCGGGACAGGGTTCCCCACTGAAGCTTTCTTT. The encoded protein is CASRSGTGFPTEAFF.